The T cell receptor (beta chain) described here comes from a study of regulatory T cells in long-lasting Graves disease. This sample's time point: newly diagnosed GD, antithyroid drugs for less than 3 months. RNA isolated from PBMCs was used to make the TCR library. For TCR beta, libraries came from iRepertoire HTBI primers and Arm-PCR of CDR3 regions. TCRdb recomputed calls from the multiplex PCR reads with MiXCR, one row per CDR3 protein. The sample consists of some 250,000 distinct CDR3 sequences, over 20% of them appearing once. The CDR3 length is 15 residues. Germline loops: CDR1 SGHNT, CDR2 YYREEE (reference sequence). The germline V and J ends were trimmed by 0 bases and 4 bases, with 14 bases remaining between them.

This receptor was identified in a female donor with Graves disease. The material was peripheral blood mononuclear cells (PBMCs), obtained at new diagnosis, from a patient treated with antithyroid drugs. This chain links TRBV5-4 with TRBJ2-7; a weak D match, TRBD1 (6 bases). CDR3 residues: CASSLEAGALYEQYF. CDR3 nucleotide sequence: TGTGCCAGCAGCTTGGAAGCAGGGGCTTTATACGAGCAGTACTTC.